Listed below are T cell receptor beta chains from one sample, sequenced in a study of blood T cell repertoires in COVID-19. Method: immunoSEQ multiplex PCR; TCRdb's copy keeps in-frame clones and lacks some. Of about 230,000 clones detected, 75% to 85% appear once; the ten largest clones hold 1.2% to 1.5%. The specimen sequenced was peripheral blood. The receptors shown here come from a woman between 40 and 55 years old who had recovered from COVID-19. The CDR3 runs from the conserved cysteine through the conserved F or W. Each record gives: V gene, J gene, D gene, clone size, CDR3 protein, CDR3 DNA. The D gene is left open where the match is weak. A row's size may be missing; if present it is once, few, many or a size class.

V gene: TRBV15
J gene: TRBJ2-3
D gene: NA
clone size: NA
CDR3 protein: CATSSSETDLDTQYF
CDR3 DNA: TGTGCCACCAGCAGTTCCGAGACAGATTTGGATACGCAGTATTTT

V gene: TRBV5-1
J gene: TRBJ2-5
D gene: NA
clone size: once
CDR3 protein: CASSLAGQGGQETQYF
CDR3 DNA: TGCGCCAGCAGCTTGGCCGGGCAGGGCGGCCAAGAGACCCAGTACTTC

V gene: TRBV3-1/TRBV3-2
J gene: TRBJ2-7
D gene: NA
clone size: few
CDR3 protein: CASSQSRTFTYEQYF
CDR3 DNA: TGTGCCAGCAGCCAAAGTCGGACATTTACCTACGAGCAGTACTTC

V gene: TRBV2
J gene: TRBJ1-1
D gene: TRBD1
clone size: NA
CDR3 protein: CASSITGDTEAFF
CDR3 DNA: TGTGCCAGCAGTATAACAGGGGACACTGAAGCTTTCTTT

V gene: TRBV15
J gene: TRBJ2-5
D gene: NA
clone size: NA
CDR3 protein: CATSRERQSTETQYF
CDR3 DNA: TGTGCCACCAGCAGAGAGCGACAGTCTACGGAGACCCAGTACTTC

V gene: TRBV19
J gene: TRBJ2-2
D gene: TRBD2
clone size: NA
CDR3 protein: CASSRGEGNTGELFF
CDR3 DNA: TGTGCCAGTAGTAGGGGGGAGGGAAACACCGGGGAGCTGTTTTTT

V gene: TRBV5-6
J gene: TRBJ2-3
D gene: TRBD1
clone size: once
CDR3 protein: CASSRTGQTADTQYF
CDR3 DNA: TGTGCCAGCAGCAGGACGGGACAGACGGCAGATACGCAGTATTTT

V gene: TRBV3-1/TRBV3-2
J gene: TRBJ1-4
D gene: NA
clone size: NA
CDR3 protein: CASSQQGNNEKLFF
CDR3 DNA: TGTGCCAGCAGCCAGCAGGGGAATAATGAAAAACTGTTTTTT

V gene: TRBV28
J gene: TRBJ1-2
D gene: NA
clone size: NA
CDR3 protein: CASSTSDRGLEGYTF
CDR3 DNA: NA

V gene: TRBV19
J gene: TRBJ1-3
D gene: NA
clone size: NA
CDR3 protein: CASSPKVGHDLRNTIYF
CDR3 DNA: TGTGCCAGTAGTCCAAAGGTGGGGCACGATCTACGAAACACCATATATTTT

V gene: TRBV3-1/TRBV3-2
J gene: TRBJ2-1
D gene: TRBD2
clone size: NA
CDR3 protein: CASSQDRGLLSYNEQFF
CDR3 DNA: TGTGCCAGCAGCCAAGATCGGGGACTACTCTCCTACAATGAGCAGTTCTTC

V gene: TRBV7-9
J gene: TRBJ2-7
D gene: TRBD1
clone size: NA
CDR3 protein: CASSLLRDRGNEQYF
CDR3 DNA: TGTGCCAGCAGCTTACTGCGGGACAGGGGGAACGAGCAGTACTTC

V gene: TRBV29-1
J gene: TRBJ1-1
D gene: NA
clone size: NA
CDR3 protein: CSVLGGTLEAFF
CDR3 DNA: TGCAGCGTTCTCGGGGGTACGCTTGAAGCTTTCTTT

V gene: TRBV6-5
J gene: TRBJ1-2
D gene: NA
clone size: NA
CDR3 protein: CASSTPGGGLGYTF
CDR3 DNA: TGTGCCAGCAGTACCCCGGGGGGGGGCTTGGGCTACACCTTC

V gene: TRBV6-1
J gene: TRBJ1-1
D gene: NA
clone size: NA
CDR3 protein: CASTAEMLTEAFF
CDR3 DNA: TGTGCCAGCACAGCGGAGATGCTCACTGAAGCTTTCTTT

V gene: TRBV7-9
J gene: TRBJ1-2
D gene: NA
clone size: few
CDR3 protein: CASSLGQLYGYTF
CDR3 DNA: TGTGCCAGCAGCTTAGGGCAACTATATGGCTACACCTTC

V gene: TRBV6-6
J gene: TRBJ1-5
D gene: TRBD1
clone size: NA
CDR3 protein: CASSPLGGQQPTDSNQPQHF
CDR3 DNA: TGTGCCAGCAGCCCGCTGGGGGGACAGCAACCAACTGATAGCAATCAGCCCCAGCATTTT

V gene: TRBV10-3
J gene: TRBJ1-2
D gene: NA
clone size: NA
CDR3 protein: CAIRVSGNYGYTF
CDR3 DNA: TGTGCCATCAGGGTATCAGGGAACTATGGCTACACCTTC

V gene: TRBV16
J gene: TRBJ1-5
D gene: NA
clone size: NA
CDR3 protein: CASSQFHRTDRFEPQHF
CDR3 DNA: TGTGCCAGCAGCCAATTTCACCGGACTGACCGATTTGAGCCCCAGCATTTT

V gene: TRBV29-1
J gene: TRBJ1-5
D gene: NA
clone size: NA
CDR3 protein: CSAGEMGNQPQHF
CDR3 DNA: TGCAGCGCGGGGGAGATGGGCAATCAGCCCCAGCATTTT